The text below deals with one T cell receptor beta chain. Source study methods: Reference gene primer amplification gave estimated nucleated cell counts. Clones were sequenced by immunoSEQ multiplex PCR, and TCRdb holds only the in-frame ones, with some missing. V and J calls and clone size are copied from that table; D and trimming were computed from the DNA. The sample yields 130,000 or so clones, less than 85% seen once. The data were obtained in a study of blood T cell repertoires in COVID-19. Study in general: COVID-19 samples collected from the United States, Italy and Spain covered acute and convalescent phases. Sources were T cells, B-cell-depleted T cells, or PBMCs; the material itself was cDNA or gDNA.

CDR1 and CDR2 (germline): SGHDT, YYEEEE. Trimming removed 7 bases from V and 4 bases from J; junction bases left unmatched: 12. This CDR3 spans 15 amino acids. This rearrangement joins TRBV5-6 to TRBJ2-5; 8 bases align to TRBD1. This TCR was recovered from a woman older than 75 with acute or convalescent COVID-19. The sample taken for sequencing was peripheral blood. CDR3 in amino acids: CASRGGQGTRETQYF. CDR3 nucleotides: TGTGCCAGCCGGGGAGGACAGGGAACAAGAGAGACCCAGTACTTC.